Following are 32 T cell receptor beta chains from one sample sequenced in a study of blood T cell repertoires in COVID-19 (dated by TCRdb to the early 2020s). Libraries were constructed by the immunoSEQ multiplex PCR assay. The source is immuneACCESS, and TCRdb retained only in-frame sequences with V and J called. Part of the clones is not carried over; for the studies checked, unresolved V genes explain less than half of this, and the remainder is unexplained. The sample table records 330,000 or so clones; approximately 84% of these occur just once. Roughly 3% of the sample goes to the ten largest clones. Input material: PBMCs or T cells enriched from blood (not recorded which). The receptors here all came from a young woman who had recovered from COVID-19.

The chain combines TRBV4-1 with TRBJ1-2, with 9 bases aligning to TRBD1. Per germline, CDR1 MGHRA and CDR2 YSYEKL. V shed 0 bases and J 8 bases; nucleotides not matched to a gene: 7. This CDR3 comprises 15 residues. CDR3 bases: TGCGCCAGCAGCCAAGATGTGCGGACAGGGGACGGCTACACCTTC. Its protein is CASSQDVRTGDGYTF.

V is TRBV9 and J is TRBJ1-2, with D perhaps TRBD1 (5 bases). This CDR3 contains 18 residues. Per the germline V gene, CDR1 is SGDLS and CDR2 is YYNGEE. V gave up 3 bases and J gave up 4 bases, with 25 bases separating them. CDR3 nucleotides: TGTGCCAGCAGCGCGGGTATGTCCGGGACTCTAGGGGTCTATGGCTACACCTTC. Residues: CASSAGMSGTLGVYGYTF.

The chain couples TRBV28 to TRBJ2-1, with 9 positions matching TRBD2. CDR1 and CDR2 from the germline V gene are MDHEN and SYDVKM. Germline trimming cut 5 bases from V and 12 bases from J; bases unmatched to any gene: 5. CDR3 size: 12 residues. The CDR3 DNA follows: TGTGCCAGCAGTCTTAGCGGGAGTGGGCAGTTCTTC. Its protein is CASSLSGSGQFF.

The chain links TRBV5-1 to TRBJ2-5; D is possibly TRBD2 (6 bases). Germline V gene data show CDR1 as SGHRS and CDR2 as YFSETQ. V lost 0 bases and J lost 2, with 11 bases in between. The CDR3 sequence is 15 residues long. The CDR3 coding sequence is TGCGCCAGCAGCTTGGCCGGGGGTCCTCAAGAGACCCAGTACTTC. Translation: CASSLAGGPQETQYF.

There are a few counts of this clone. Since a much larger clone is just one base distant, this may be a read error. The rearrangement links TRBV28 to TRBJ1-1, with 9 bases aligning to TRBD1. V trimming: 3 bases; J trimming: 1 base; junction bases outside the gene matches: 0. Germline V gene data show CDR1 as MDHEN and CDR2 as SYDVKM. This CDR3 region has 14 residues. This CDR3 is CASSLGQGNTEAFF. In DNA, the CDR3 is TGTGCCAGCAGTTTGGGACAGGGGAACACTGAAGCTTTCTTT.

The V and J genes are TRBV28 and TRBJ1-2; D might be TRBD1 (5 bases). From germline, CDR1 is MDHEN and CDR2 SYDVKM. This CDR3 has 14 amino acids. The ends were cut back, 2 bases at V and 5 bases at J, with 12 bases in the middle. CDR3 protein: CASSLPTERYGYTF. DNA of the CDR3: TGTGCCAGCAGTTTACCGACAGAGAGGTATGGCTACACCTTC.

The chain combines TRBV9 with TRBJ2-1, with 9 bases identical to TRBD2. The V and J ends lost 2 bases and 4 bases, in that order; junction bases with no gene match: 10. The CDR3 sequence is 17 residues long. Germline values: CDR1 SGDLS, CDR2 YYNGEE. CDR3 residues: CASSVGGGGASYNEQFF. For the CDR3, the DNA is TGTGCCAGCAGCGTCGGAGGCGGGGGGGCGTCATACAATGAGCAGTTCTTC. Based on the CDR3 plus reference TRBV9 and TRBJ2-1, the full variable domain is DSGVTQTPKHLITATGQRVTLRCSPRSGDLSVYWYQQSLDQGLQFLIQYYNGEERAKGNILERFSAQQFPDLHSELNLSSLELGDSALYFCASSVGGGGASYNEQFFGPGTRLTVL.

The genes are TRBV6-5 and TRBJ2-2, with 12 bases lining up with TRBD2. Germline CDR1 is MNHEY and CDR2 is SVGAGI. V lost 8 bases and J lost 5; bases outside the gene matches: 6. This CDR3 has 15 residues. The CDR3 region is CASGGGLAGTGELFF. Here the CDR3 DNA reads TGTGCCAGCGGGGGCGGACTAGCGGGGACCGGGGAGCTGTTTTTT.

The chain recombines TRBV3-1 (or the pseudogene TRBV3-2) with TRBJ2-7; 8 bases align to TRBD1. The V gene's germline CDR1 is LGHDT and CDR2 YNNKEL (reference sequence). With 4 bases clipped from V and 6 bases from J, the junction kept 8 bases outside the gene matches. This CDR3 contains 14 residues. This CDR3 is CASSPTHDRGEQYF. The CDR3 DNA follows: TGTGCCAGCAGCCCAACCCATGACAGGGGCGAGCAGTACTTC.

The chain couples TRBV9 to TRBJ2-2; TRBD2 agrees at 9 bases. Germline V gene lookup returns CDR1 SGDLS and CDR2 YYNGEE. This CDR3 region has 16 residues. V gave up 0 bases and J gave up 6 bases; unmatched junction bases: 6. The CDR3 is CASSVAAGGIAGELFF. In DNA form, the CDR3 reads TGTGCCAGCAGCGTAGCGGCGGGGGGGATCGCCGGGGAGCTGTTTTTT.

V is TRBV7-2 and J is TRBJ2-7, with D possibly matching TRBD2 (6 bases). From germline, CDR1 is SGHTA and CDR2 FQGNSA. This CDR3 has 15 residues. With 0 bases removed from V and 6 bases from J, the gap between germline ends came to 15 bases. The CDR3 loop is CASSLAQAGPAEQYF. For the CDR3, the DNA is TGTGCCAGCAGCTTAGCCCAGGCGGGGCCAGCCGAGCAGTACTTC.

The chain employs TRBV7-2 and TRBJ2-7, with D perhaps TRBD2 (6 bases). This CDR3 contains 15 residues. The germline CDR1 and CDR2 sequences are SGHTA and FQGNSA. Between the trimmed V and J ends, which lost 1 base and 3 bases, there was a span of 13 bases. For the CDR3, the DNA is TGTGCCAGCAGCTTAGGGACTAATACCCGCTACGAGCAGTACTTC. Its protein product is CASSLGTNTRYEQYF. Based on the CDR3 plus reference TRBV7-2 and TRBJ2-7, the full variable domain is GAGVSQSPSNKVTEKGKDVELRCDPISGHTALYWYRQSLGQGLEFLIYFQGNSAPDKSGLPSDRFSAERTGGSVSTLTIQRTQQEDSAVYLCASSLGTNTRYEQYFGPGTRLTVT.

The CDR3 coding sequence is TGCGCCAGCAGCGGGGCTAGCGGTCCTAGCACAGATACGCAGTATTTT. This codes for CASSGASGPSTDTQYF. The V call is TRBV5-1, the J call TRBJ2-3; TRBD2 agrees at 7 bases. Germline CDR1 is SGHRS and CDR2 is YFSETQ. The CDR3 spans 16 residues. With 4 bases clipped from V and 0 bases from J, the junction kept 8 bases outside the gene matches. Looking up the rest from reference TRBV5-1 and TRBJ2-3 gives the full variable domain: KAGVTQTPRYLIKTRGQQVTLSCSPISGHRSVSWYQQTPGQGLQFLFEYFSETQRNKGNFPGRFSGRQFSNSRSEMNVSTLELGDSALYLCASSGASGPSTDTQYFGPGTRLTVL.

V usage is TRBV3-1 (or the pseudogene TRBV3-2) and J usage is TRBJ1-4; 8 nucleotides agree with TRBD1. Germline V gene sequence: CDR1 LGHDT, CDR2 YNNKEL (reference sequence). V was pared by 4 bases and J by 3 bases, with 10 bases of the junction left unmatched. CDR3 length equals 17 residues. As DNA, the CDR3 is TGTGCCAGCAGCCCGACCGGACAGGGTCGAGCTAATGAAAAACTGTTTTTT. Protein sequence: CASSPTGQGRANEKLFF.

The V and J genes are TRBV4-1 and TRBJ2-3; 8 bases map to TRBD1. This CDR3 has 16 amino acids. CDR1 is MGHRA and CDR2 is YSYEKL in the germline V gene. The J segment lost 2 bases and the V segment lost 2 bases, leaving 6 bases of the junction unmatched. Written as DNA, the CDR3 is TGCGCCAGCAGCCAACAGGGGGCCCCAACCACAGATACGCAGTATTTT. Translating gives CASSQQGAPTTDTQYF.

V usage is TRBV27 and J usage is TRBJ1-1; no clear D gene. The germline V and J ends were trimmed by 6 bases and 4 bases, with 12 bases remaining between them. The CDR3 contains 13 residues. CDR1 is MNHEY and CDR2 is SMNVEV in the germline V gene (reference sequence). For the CDR3, the DNA is TGTGCCAGCAGCTCCCCCACGGTCACTGAAGCTTTCTTT. Translating gives CASSSPTVTEAFF.

The chain links TRBV3-1 (or the pseudogene TRBV3-2) to TRBJ1-2, with D uncertain. CDR1 and CDR2 from the germline V gene are LGHDT and YNNKEL (reference sequence). This CDR3 spans 15 amino acids. Trimming removed 0 bases at V and 4 bases at J, with 12 bases between. CDR3 loop: CASSQDGAATYGYTF. CDR3 bases: TGTGCCAGCAGCCAAGATGGAGCGGCTACCTATGGCTACACCTTC.

CDR3 loop: CASSLSGWYEQYF. For the CDR3, the DNA is TGTGCCAGCAGTTTGAGTGGTTGGTACGAGCAGTACTTC. The V gene is TRBV12-3 or TRBV12-4, the J gene TRBJ2-7; D is unresolved. This CDR3 has 13 residues. The V gene lost 3 bases and the J gene lost 4 bases, with 10 bases spanning the gap.

This sequence joins TRBV5-1 and TRBJ2-1; 9 bases are shared with TRBD1. CDR3 length equals 15 residues. J gave up 0 bases and V 4 bases, and 2 bases lay outside the gene matches. Germline CDR1 and CDR2: SGHRS and YFSETQ. CDR3 region: CASSPTGGSYNEQFF. The CDR3 nucleotides are TGCGCCAGCAGCCCGACAGGGGGCTCCTACAATGAGCAGTTCTTC.

The chain has TRBV19 and TRBJ2-3, with 10 nucleotides matching TRBD2. The CDR3 runs 14 residues. CDR1 is LNHDA, CDR2 SQIVND, per germline (reference sequence). With V trimmed by 3 bases and J by 4 bases, 1 base remained unmatched. CDR3: CASSMLAGADTQYF. The CDR3 DNA follows: TGTGCCAGTAGTATGCTAGCGGGGGCAGATACGCAGTATTTT.

CDR3 DNA: TGTGCCAGCAGTTTCTTTGAGTCCACTGAAGCTTTCTTT. Its translation is CASSFFESTEAFF. This chain links TRBV27 with TRBJ1-1; D call uncertain. The V end was cut by 3 bases, the J end by 4 bases, with 9 bases between. The CDR3 is 13 residues long. The germline CDR1 and CDR2 sequences are MNHEY and SMNVEV (reference sequence).

The chain couples TRBV7-8 to TRBJ1-1; 7 bases align to TRBD1. CDR1 and CDR2 from the germline V gene are SGHVS and FQNEAQ. The CDR3 extends over 15 amino acids. With 5 bases clipped from V and 4 bases from J, the junction kept 10 bases outside the gene matches. The CDR3 is CASSPASGGFTEAFF. Written as DNA, the CDR3 is TGTGCCAGCAGCCCCGCCTCAGGGGGATTCACTGAAGCTTTCTTT.

Notes on this clone: Other DNA sequences in this specimen translate into the identical CDR3. The rearrangement joins TRBV5-1 to TRBJ2-3; 9 bases are a match to TRBD1. The length of the CDR3 is 14 residues. Looked up from germline, CDR1 is SGHRS and CDR2 is YFSETQ. The V and J ends lost 0 bases and 4 bases, in that order; junction bases with no gene match: 0. The chain's CDR3 is CASSLGQGADTQYF. The CDR3 DNA sequence: TGCGCCAGCAGCTTGGGACAGGGGGCAGATACGCAGTATTTT.

This clone has a single count. The chain joins TRBV12-2 to TRBJ2-1; TRBD2 is the table's D call, not checked against the DNA. TRBV12-2 represents a pseudogene. The CDR3 is 16 amino acids. The CDR3 DNA sequence: TGTGCAAGTCGCTTAGTTAGTGAGGCGGGGGGGCTCCGTGTATTCTTC. Residues: CASRLVSEAGGLRVFF.

This clone was observed a single time. This chain connects TRBV5-1 to TRBJ2-6; D ambiguous. The CDR3 is 19 amino acids. Germline V gene sequence: CDR1 SGHRS, CDR2 YFSETQ. The V and J ends lost 1 base and 0 bases respectively, with 17 bases between them. Written as DNA, the CDR3 is TGCGCCAGCAGCTTGCAGTCTCGATCGAGGAGCTCTGGGGCCAACGTCCTGACTTTC. Amino acid sequence: CASSLQSRSRSSGANVLTF.

V is TRBV19 and J is TRBJ2-7, with D uncertain. Between the trimmed V and J ends, which lost 4 bases and 3 bases, there was a span of 4 bases. Germline V gene data show CDR1 as LNHDA and CDR2 as SQIVND (reference sequence). This CDR3 is built from 11 residues. The CDR3 spells CASSRGYEQYF. For the CDR3, the DNA is TGTGCCAGTAGTAGAGGCTACGAGCAGTACTTC.

This sequence joins TRBV29-1 and TRBJ2-3, with no clear D. CDR1 and CDR2 from the germline V gene are SQVTM and ANQGSEA. V was pared by 7 bases and J by 1 base, with 12 bases between. The CDR3 is made up of 13 amino acids. CDR3 coding DNA: TGCAGCGGTGCGGTCCCCGGCACAGATACGCAGTATTTT. Translation: CSGAVPGTDTQYF.

This clone was counted between two and nine times. J is TRBJ2-3 and V is TRBV7-9; D is perhaps TRBD1 (7 bases). Germline V gene lookup returns CDR1 SEHNR and CDR2 FQNEAQ (reference sequence). The CDR3 sequence is 17 residues long. V was pared by 2 bases and J by 2 bases, with 17 bases between. The CDR3, as DNA: TGTGCCAGCAGCTTACCGCCAGGGGGAGGTTTCACAGATACGCAGTATTTT. The encoded protein is CASSLPPGGGFTDTQYF.

The genes are TRBV9 and TRBJ2-1; TRBD2 agrees at 11 bases. V shed 4 bases and J 8 bases; nucleotides not matched to a gene: 8. Germline V CDR1 and CDR2: SGDLS, YYNGEE. This CDR3 has 15 amino acids. CDR3 nucleotides: TGTGCCAGCAGCATCCAGACTAGCGGGGACCATGAGCAGTTCTTC. Amino acids: CASSIQTSGDHEQFF.

The chain links TRBV24-1 to TRBJ2-3; 8 bases match TRBD1. Germline-derived CDR1 and CDR2 are KGHDR and SFDVKD. The CDR3 totals 17 residues. The ends lost 4 bases at V and 2 bases at J; junction bases unmatched: 10. The CDR3 region has the DNA TGTGCCACCAGTGACCTTTCGGGACAGGAGGCCACAGATACGCAGTATTTT. Translation gives CATSDLSGQEATDTQYF.

This clone was picked up a small number of times. The V call is TRBV11-2, the J call TRBJ1-2; 9 bases map to TRBD1. The V and J ends lost 4 bases and 6 bases, in that order; junction bases with no gene match: 3. The germline V gene encodes CDR1 SGHAT and CDR2 FQNNGV. The CDR3 covers 13 residues. In DNA form, the CDR3 reads TGTGCCAGCAGCTCCGACAGGGGGGATGGCTACACCTTC. It translates to CASSSDRGDGYTF.

In this sample, this clone turned up once. The V call is TRBV6-1, the J call TRBJ1-6, with D maybe TRBD1 (5 bases). The germline gives CDR1 MNHNS, CDR2 SASEGT. Trimming cost V 3 bases and J 7 bases, with 13 bases left between them. The CDR3 is made up of 15 amino acids. CDR3 sequence reads: CASSETASPNSPLHF. The CDR3 bases are TGTGCCAGCAGTGAGACAGCGTCCCCGAATTCACCCCTCCACTTT.